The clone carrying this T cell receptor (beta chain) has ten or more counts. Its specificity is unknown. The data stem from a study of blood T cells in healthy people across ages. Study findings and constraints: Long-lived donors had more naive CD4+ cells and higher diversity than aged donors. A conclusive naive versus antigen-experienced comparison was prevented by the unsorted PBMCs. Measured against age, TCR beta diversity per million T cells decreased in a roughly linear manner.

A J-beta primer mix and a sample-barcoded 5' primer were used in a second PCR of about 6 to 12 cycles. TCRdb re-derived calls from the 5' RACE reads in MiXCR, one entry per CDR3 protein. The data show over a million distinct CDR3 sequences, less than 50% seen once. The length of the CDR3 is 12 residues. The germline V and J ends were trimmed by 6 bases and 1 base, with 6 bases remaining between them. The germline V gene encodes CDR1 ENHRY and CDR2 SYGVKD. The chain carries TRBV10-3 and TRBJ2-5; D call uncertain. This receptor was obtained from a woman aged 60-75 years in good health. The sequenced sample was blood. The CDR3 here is CAISATQETQYF. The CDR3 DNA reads TGTGCCATCAGCGCGACCCAAGAGACCCAGTACTTC.